The T cell receptor (beta chain) described here comes from a study of beta chain features in type 1 diabetes. Study findings and constraints: For Type 1 diabetes patients, all four CD4+ subsets carried TCRB CDR3s that were moderately but significantly shorter.

Regarding this clone: The antigen remains unidentified.

The authors reverse transcribed all of the isolated RNA, so sequencing captured expressed TCRB transcripts. Profiling relied on immunoSEQ multiplex PCR, and the TCRdb table lists in-frame clones only, not all of them. The repertoire consists of some 350,000 clones, with 8.5% to 10% occurring once and the leading ten covering about 0.6%. What was sequenced was central memory CD4+ T cells from blood. The source is a young man with type 1 diabetes.

The chain's CDR3 is CSGPDQETQYF. The CDR3, as DNA: TGCAGTGGTCCGGACCAAGAGACCCAGTACTTC. V and J are TRBV20-1 and TRBJ2-5; no clear D gene. V lost 7 bases and J lost 0, with 6 bases in between. The CDR3 loop spans 11 amino acids. CDR1 is DFQATT, CDR2 SNEGSKA, per germline (reference sequence).